The 7 T cell receptor beta chains given below trace back to one sample, sequenced in a study of blood T cell repertoires in COVID-19. Some clones are missing from TCRdb's copy, which holds only in-frame ones; the method was immunoSEQ multiplex PCR. Among about 190,000 clones listed, around 86% were seen once. Sequencing input: peripheral blood. These receptors were obtained from a man between 40 and 49 years old with active or convalescent COVID-19.

The rearrangement uses TRBV12-3 or TRBV12-4 and TRBJ2-1, with 8 bases lining up with TRBD1. The CDR3 is made up of 12 amino acids. J lost 10 bases, V lost 7 bases, and 6 bases had no gene match. The CDR3 nucleotides are TGTGCCAGCACCAGGGGGCCAGGAGAGCAGTTCTTC. Protein sequence: CASTRGPGEQFF.

The rearrangement joins TRBV29-1 to TRBJ1-1; 8 bases match TRBD1. Per germline, CDR1 SQVTM and CDR2 ANQGSEA. CDR3 size: 11 residues. Unmatched junction bases numbered 4, after V lost 6 bases and J lost 7 bases. The CDR3, as DNA: TGCAGCGTCTCGGGGACAGGTGAAGCTTTCTTT. This encodes CSVSGTGEAFF.

The V call is TRBV5-1, the J call TRBJ1-6; D might be TRBD1 (5 bases). With 0 bases removed from V and 7 bases from J, the gap between germline ends came to 11 bases. This CDR3 region has 15 residues. The germline gives CDR1 SGHRS, CDR2 YFSETQ. The CDR3 DNA reads TGCGCCAGCAGCTTGGCTGGGGCGAAGAATTCACCCCTCCACTTT. Translated, it gives CASSLAGAKNSPLHF.

The chain links TRBV2 to TRBJ1-1; no reliable D call. CDR3 size: 12 residues. Germline lookup yields CDR1 SNHLY and CDR2 FYNNEI. The V gene lost 3 bases and the J gene lost 3 bases, with 5 bases spanning the gap. CDR3 in DNA: TGTGCCAGCAGTGACAGGTACACTGAAGCTTTCTTT. Its translation is CASSDRYTEAFF.

The J gene is TRBJ2-3, the V gene TRBV7-8, with 12 nucleotides matching TRBD2. Germline lookup yields CDR1 SGHVS and CDR2 FQNEAQ. The CDR3 is made up of 16 amino acids. V was pared by 3 bases and J by 7 bases, with 8 bases of the junction left unmatched. The CDR3 nucleotides are TGTGCCAGCAGCTTGACTAGCGGGGGATCGGTAAATACGCAGTATTTT. Its protein product is CASSLTSGGSVNTQYF. The whole variable domain, remainder taken from reference TRBV7-8 and TRBJ2-3, is GAGVSQSPRYKVAKRGQDVALRCDPISGHVSLFWYQQALGQGPEFLTYFQNEAQLDKSGLPSDRFFAERPEGSVSTLKIQRTQQEDSAVYLCASSLTSGGSVNTQYFGPGTRLTVL.

J is TRBJ1-1 and V is TRBV27, with D hard to call. Between the trimmed V and J ends, which lost 6 bases and 4 bases, there was a span of 15 bases. Per germline, CDR1 MNHEY and CDR2 SMNVEV (reference sequence). This CDR3 is built from 14 residues. The CDR3 DNA sequence: TGTGCCAGCAGACACCTCCGGGATTTCACTGAAGCTTTCTTT. Its translation is CASRHLRDFTEAFF.

The genes are TRBV5-5 and TRBJ1-1; 9 bases are shared with TRBD1. The CDR3 spans 14 residues. The V gene end was trimmed by 4 bases and the J gene end by 3 bases; junction bases not matched to a gene: 4. Germline CDR1 is SGHKS and CDR2 is YYEKEE (reference sequence). The DNA of the CDR3 is TGTGCCAGCAGCGCCGGACAGGGGTACACTGAAGCTTTCTTT. Its translation: CASSAGQGYTEAFF.